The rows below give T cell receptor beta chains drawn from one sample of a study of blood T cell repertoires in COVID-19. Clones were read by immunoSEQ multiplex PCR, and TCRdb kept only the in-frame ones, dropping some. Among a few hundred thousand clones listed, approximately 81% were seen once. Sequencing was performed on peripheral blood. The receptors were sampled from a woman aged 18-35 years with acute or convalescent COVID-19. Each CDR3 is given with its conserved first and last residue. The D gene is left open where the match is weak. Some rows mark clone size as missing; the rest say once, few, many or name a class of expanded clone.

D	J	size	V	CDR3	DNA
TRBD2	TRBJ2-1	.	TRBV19	CASSILAGGLNEQFF	TGTGCCAGTAGTATACTAGCGGGAGGGCTCAATGAGCAGTTCTTC
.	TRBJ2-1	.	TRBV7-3	CASSSTTSWGNEQFF	TGTGCCAGCAGCTCGACCACTAGCTGGGGCAATGAGCAGTTCTTC
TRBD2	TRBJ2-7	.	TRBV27	CASSPTPREAYEQYF	TGTGCCAGCAGTCCGACCCCGCGGGAGGCCTACGAGCAGTACTTC
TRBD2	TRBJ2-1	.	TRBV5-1	CASSLLIAGGYNEQFF	TGCGCCAGCAGCTTGCTGATAGCGGGAGGATACAATGAGCAGTTCTTC
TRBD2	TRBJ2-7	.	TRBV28	CASSSSGVSSYEQYF	TGTGCCAGCAGTTCTAGCGGGGTTAGCTCCTACGAGCAGTACTTC
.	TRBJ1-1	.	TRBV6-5	CASSSQGANTEAFF	TGTGCCAGCAGTTCACAGGGAGCGAACACTGAAGCTTTCTTT
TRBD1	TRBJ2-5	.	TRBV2	CASSGDRSQETQYF	TGTGCCAGCAGTGGGGACAGGAGCCAAGAGACCCAGTACTTC
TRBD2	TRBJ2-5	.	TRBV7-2	CASSLALTLFKREGVETQYF	TGTGCCAGCAGCTTAGCCCTAACACTATTTAAGCGGGAGGGCGTAGAGACCCAGTACTTC
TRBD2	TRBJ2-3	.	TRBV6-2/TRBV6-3	CASSYVLAEPTDTQYF	TGTGCCAGCAGTTATGTACTAGCGGAACCCACAGATACGCAGTATTTT
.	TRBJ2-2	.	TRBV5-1	CASSLANTGELFF	TGCGCCAGCAGCTTGGCTAACACCGGGGAGCTGTTTTTT
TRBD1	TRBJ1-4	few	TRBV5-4	CASSPTTGVDEKLFF	TGTGCCAGCAGCCCAACGACAGGGGTGGATGAAAAACTGTTTTTT
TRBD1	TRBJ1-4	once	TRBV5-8	CASSSTGGSWSNEKLFF	TGTGCCAGCAGCTCGACAGGGGGAAGCTGGAGTAATGAAAAACTGTTTTTT
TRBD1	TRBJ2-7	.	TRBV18	CASSRDRGLSYEQYF	TGTGCCAGCTCACGGGACAGGGGCCTCTCCTACGAGCAGTACTTC
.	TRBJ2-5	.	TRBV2	CASIPWGDYQETQYF	TGTGCCAGCATCCCCTGGGGGGACTACCAAGAGACCCAGTACTTC
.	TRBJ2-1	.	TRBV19	CASSPWKGVGNEQFF	TGTGCCAGCTCGCCCTGGAAGGGAGTGGGCAATGAGCAGTTCTTC
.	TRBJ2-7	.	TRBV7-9	CASSLGGGYSYEQYF	TGTGCCAGCAGCTTAGGTGGCGGGTACTCCTACGAGCAGTACTTC
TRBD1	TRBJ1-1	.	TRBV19	CASKDRVKGGTEAFF	TGTGCCAGTAAGGACAGGGTTAAAGGAGGCACTGAAGCTTTCTTT
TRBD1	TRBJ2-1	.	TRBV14	CASSSEDYYRDSKQFF	TGTGCCAGCAGCTCAGAAGACTACTACAGGGACAGCAAGCAGTTCTTC
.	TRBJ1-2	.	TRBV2	CASSAQGFGYTF	TGTGCCAGCAGTGCTCAGGGCTTCGGCTACACCTTC
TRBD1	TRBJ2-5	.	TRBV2	CASTHRGRLDGETQYF	TGTGCCAGCACTCACAGGGGGAGGTTGGACGGAGAGACCCAGTACTTC
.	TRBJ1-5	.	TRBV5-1	CASSLESGVGQPQHF	TGCGCCAGCAGCTTGGAGTCAGGGGTTGGCCAGCCCCAGCATTTT
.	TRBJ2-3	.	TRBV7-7	CASSLDPHYRGNCTDTQYF	TGTGCTAGCAGCTTAGATCCCCATTATAGGGGAAATTGTACAGATACGCAGTATTTT
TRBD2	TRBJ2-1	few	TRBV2	CALRLAGLDEQFF	TGTGCCCTCCGACTAGCGGGATTGGATGAGCAGTTCTTC
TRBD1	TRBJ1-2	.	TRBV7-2	CASSLIGQGRGRYTF	TGTGCCAGCAGCTTAATTGGACAGGGCAGGGGCCGCTACACCTTC
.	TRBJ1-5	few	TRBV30	CAWSRNGNQPQHF	TGTGCCTGGAGCAGGAATGGCAATCAGCCCCAGCATTTT
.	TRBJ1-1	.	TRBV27	CASSLVPTGLTEAFF	TGTGCCAGCAGTTTAGTACCCACAGGGCTCACTGAAGCTTTCTTT
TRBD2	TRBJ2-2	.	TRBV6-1	CASSEAITSGRANTGELFF	TGTGCCAGCAGTGAAGCTATCACTAGCGGGAGGGCTAACACCGGGGAGCTGTTTTTT
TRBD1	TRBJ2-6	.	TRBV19	CASSKGRTGNTGANVLTF	TGTGCCAGTAGTAAGGGAAGGACAGGAAATACTGGGGCCAACGTCCTGACTTTC
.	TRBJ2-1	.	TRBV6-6	CASSRPRSGVSSYNEQFF	TGTGCCAGCAGCCGACCCCGATCAGGGGTCAGCTCCTACAATGAGCAGTTCTTC
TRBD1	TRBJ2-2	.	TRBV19	CASSTYRGRRNTGELFF	TGTGCCAGTAGTACGTACAGGGGGCGGAGAAACACCGGGGAGCTGTTTTTT
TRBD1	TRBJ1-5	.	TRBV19	CASSMGTGTYSNQPQHF	TGTGCCAGTAGTATGGGGACAGGGACCTATAGCAATCAGCCCCAGCATTTT
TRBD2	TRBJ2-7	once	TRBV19	CASSIQREGSYEQYF	TGTGCCAGTAGTATCCAGCGGGAGGGATCCTACGAGCAGTACTTC
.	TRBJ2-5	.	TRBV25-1	CASSIGTGQSPYQETQYF	TGTGCCAGCAGTATAGGGACTGGCCAATCCCCGTACCAAGAGACCCAGTACTTC
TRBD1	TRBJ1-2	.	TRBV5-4	CASSYNRGPVRGYTF	TGTGCCAGCAGCTACAACAGGGGGCCCGTTAGGGGCTACACCTTC
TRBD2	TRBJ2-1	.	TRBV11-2	CASSLGGSGNNEQFF	TGTGCCAGCAGCTTAGGAGGTAGCGGGAACAATGAGCAGTTCTTC
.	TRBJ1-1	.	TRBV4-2	CASRDSDLSSTEAFF	TGTGCCAGCAGAGACTCGGACTTGTCGAGCACTGAAGCTTTCTTT
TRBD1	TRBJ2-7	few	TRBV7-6	CASSSGQYEQYF	TGTGCCAGCAGCTCGGGACAGTACGAGCAGTACTTC
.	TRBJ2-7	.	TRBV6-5	CASSYPEDSQTYEQYF	TGTGCCAGCAGTTACCCTGAGGACAGCCAAACCTACGAGCAGTACTTC
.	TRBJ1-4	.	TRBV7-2	CASSLGQNRFF	TGTGCCAGCAGCTTGGGACAAAACCGTTTTTTT
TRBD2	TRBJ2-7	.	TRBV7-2	CASSFVLAGSYEQYF	TGTGCCAGCAGCTTCGTGCTAGCGGGATCCTACGAGCAGTACTTC
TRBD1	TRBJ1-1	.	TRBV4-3	CASSQVDRTGETSEAFF	TGCGCCAGCAGCCAAGTCGATAGGACAGGGGAGACGTCTGAAGCTTTCTTT
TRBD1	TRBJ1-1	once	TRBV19	CASSTLPGQARVRTEAFF	TGTGCCAGTAGTACCCTCCCGGGACAGGCTCGAGTAAGGACTGAAGCTTTCTTT